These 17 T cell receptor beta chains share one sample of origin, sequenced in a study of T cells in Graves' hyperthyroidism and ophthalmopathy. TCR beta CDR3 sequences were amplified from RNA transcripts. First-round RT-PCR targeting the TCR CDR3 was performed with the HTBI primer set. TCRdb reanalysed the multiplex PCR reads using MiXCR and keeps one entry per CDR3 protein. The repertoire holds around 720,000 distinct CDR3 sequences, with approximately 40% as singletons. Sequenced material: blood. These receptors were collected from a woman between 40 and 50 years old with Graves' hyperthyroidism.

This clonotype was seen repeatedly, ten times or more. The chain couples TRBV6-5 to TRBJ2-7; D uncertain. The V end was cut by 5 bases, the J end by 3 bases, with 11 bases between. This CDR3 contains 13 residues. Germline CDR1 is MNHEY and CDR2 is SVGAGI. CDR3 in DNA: TGTGCCAGCAGTCCCCTGGGGTTCTACGAGCAGTACTTC. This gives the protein CASSPLGFYEQYF.

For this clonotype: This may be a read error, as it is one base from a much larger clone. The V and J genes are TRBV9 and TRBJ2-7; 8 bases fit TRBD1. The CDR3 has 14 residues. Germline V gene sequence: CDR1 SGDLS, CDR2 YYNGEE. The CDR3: CASSRQGSSYGQYF. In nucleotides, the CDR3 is TGTGCCAGCTCACGACAGGGGAGCTCCTACGGGCAGTACTTC. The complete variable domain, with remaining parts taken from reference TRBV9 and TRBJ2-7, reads DSGVTQTPKHLITATGQRVTLRCSPRSGDLSVYWYQQSLDQGLQFLIQYYNGEERAKGNILERFSAQQFPDLHSELNLSSLELGDSALYFCASSRQGSSYGQYFGPGTRLTVT.

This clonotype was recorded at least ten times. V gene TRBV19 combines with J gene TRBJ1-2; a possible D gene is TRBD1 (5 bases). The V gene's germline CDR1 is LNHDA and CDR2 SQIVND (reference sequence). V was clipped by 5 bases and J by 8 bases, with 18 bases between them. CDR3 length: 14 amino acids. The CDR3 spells CASSSQGRTGGYTF. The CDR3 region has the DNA TGTGCCAGTAGTTCCCAGGGCCGGACGGGGGGCTACACCTTC.

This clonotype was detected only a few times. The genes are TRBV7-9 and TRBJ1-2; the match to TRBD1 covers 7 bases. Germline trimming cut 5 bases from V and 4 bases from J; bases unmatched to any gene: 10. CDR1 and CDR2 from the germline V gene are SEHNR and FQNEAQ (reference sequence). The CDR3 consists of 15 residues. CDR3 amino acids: CASSQGDSFAYGYTF. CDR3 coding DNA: TGTGCCAGCAGCCAAGGGGACAGCTTCGCCTATGGCTACACCTTC.

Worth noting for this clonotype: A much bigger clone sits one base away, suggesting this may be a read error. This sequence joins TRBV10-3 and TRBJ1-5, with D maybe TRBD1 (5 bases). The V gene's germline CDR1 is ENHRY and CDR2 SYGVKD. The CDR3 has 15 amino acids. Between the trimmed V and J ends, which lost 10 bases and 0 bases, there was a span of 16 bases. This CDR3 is CATSKGHPSNQPQHF. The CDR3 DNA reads TGTGCCACCAGCAAAGGACACCCTAGCAATCAGCCCCAGCATTTT.

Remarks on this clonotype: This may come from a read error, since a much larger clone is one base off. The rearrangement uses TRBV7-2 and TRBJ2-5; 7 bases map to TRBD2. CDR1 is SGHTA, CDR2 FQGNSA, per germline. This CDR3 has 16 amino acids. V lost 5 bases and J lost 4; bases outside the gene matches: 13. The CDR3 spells CASSEVLRGGRETQYF. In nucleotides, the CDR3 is TGTGCCAGCAGCGAAGTTCTCCGGGGAGGGCGAGAGACCCAGTACTTC.

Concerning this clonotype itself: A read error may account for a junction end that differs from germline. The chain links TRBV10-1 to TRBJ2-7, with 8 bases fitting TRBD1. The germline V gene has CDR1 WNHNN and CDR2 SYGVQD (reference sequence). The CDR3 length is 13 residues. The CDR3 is CASSPTGAAEQYF. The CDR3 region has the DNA TGTGCCAGCAGCCCGACAGGGGCCGCGGAGCAGTACTTC.

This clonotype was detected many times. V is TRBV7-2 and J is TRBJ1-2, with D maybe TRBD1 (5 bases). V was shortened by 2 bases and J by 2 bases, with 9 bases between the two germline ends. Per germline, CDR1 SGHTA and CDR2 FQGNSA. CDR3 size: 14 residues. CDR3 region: CASSLNQGNYGYTF. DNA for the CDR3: TGTGCCAGCAGCTTAAATCAGGGCAACTATGGCTACACCTTC. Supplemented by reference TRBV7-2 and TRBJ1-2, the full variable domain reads GAGVSQSPSNKVTEKGKDVELRCDPISGHTALYWYRQSLGQGLEFLIYFQGNSAPDKSGLPSDRFSAERTGGSVSTLTIQRTQQEDSAVYLCASSLNQGNYGYTFGSGTRLTVV.

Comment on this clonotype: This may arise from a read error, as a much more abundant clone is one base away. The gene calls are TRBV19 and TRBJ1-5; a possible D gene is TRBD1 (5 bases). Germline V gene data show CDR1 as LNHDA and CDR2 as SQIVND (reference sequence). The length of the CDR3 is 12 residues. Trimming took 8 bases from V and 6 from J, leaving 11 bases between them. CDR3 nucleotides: TGTGCCAGTGGCAAAAGGGGTCAGCCCCAGCATTTT. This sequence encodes CASGKRGQPQHF. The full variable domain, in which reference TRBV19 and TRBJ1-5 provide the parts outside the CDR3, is DGGITQSPKYLFRKEGQNVTLSCEQNLNHDAMYWYRQDPGQGLRLIYYSQIVNDFQKGDIAEGYSVSREKKESFPLTVTSAQKNPTAFYLCASGKRGQPQHFGDGTRLSIL.

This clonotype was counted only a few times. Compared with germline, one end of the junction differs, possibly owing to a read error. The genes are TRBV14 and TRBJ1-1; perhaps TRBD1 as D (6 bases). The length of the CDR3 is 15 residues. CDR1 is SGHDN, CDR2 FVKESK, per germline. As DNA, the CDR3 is TGTACCAGCAGCCAAGAGACAGGTTTCAACACTGAAGCTTTCTTT. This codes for CTSSQETGFNTEAFF.

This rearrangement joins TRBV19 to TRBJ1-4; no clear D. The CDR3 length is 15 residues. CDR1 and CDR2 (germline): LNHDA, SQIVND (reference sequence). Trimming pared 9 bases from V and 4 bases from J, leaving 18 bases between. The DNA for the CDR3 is TGTGCCAGCTCACCCACCCGGGCCCGTAATGAAAAACTGTTTTTT. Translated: CASSPTRARNEKLFF.

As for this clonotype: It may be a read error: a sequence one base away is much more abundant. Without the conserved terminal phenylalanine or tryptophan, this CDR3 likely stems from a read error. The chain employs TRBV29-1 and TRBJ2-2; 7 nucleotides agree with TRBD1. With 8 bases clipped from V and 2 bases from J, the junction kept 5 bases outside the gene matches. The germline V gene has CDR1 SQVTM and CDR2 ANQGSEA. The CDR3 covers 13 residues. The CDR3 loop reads CSTDRDNTGELFC. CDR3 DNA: TGCAGCACAGACAGGGATAACACCGGGGAGCTGTTTTGT.

As DNA, the CDR3 is TGTGCCAGCAGCTTCGTCCTAGCGGGGGCAGGGCAGTACTTC. Encoded protein: CASSFVLAGAGQYF. This chain joins TRBV7-2 and TRBJ2-7, with 10 bases lining up with TRBD2. Germline values: CDR1 SGHTA, CDR2 FQGNSA. This CDR3 has 14 amino acids. V shed 3 bases and J 9 bases; nucleotides not matched to a gene: 8.

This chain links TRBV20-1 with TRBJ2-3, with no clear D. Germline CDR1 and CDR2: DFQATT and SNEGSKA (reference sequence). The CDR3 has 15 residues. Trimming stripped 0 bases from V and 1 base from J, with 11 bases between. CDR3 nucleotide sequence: TGCAGTGCTAGAGATGAACTCACCCGCACAGATACGCAGTATTTT. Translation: CSARDELTRTDTQYF.

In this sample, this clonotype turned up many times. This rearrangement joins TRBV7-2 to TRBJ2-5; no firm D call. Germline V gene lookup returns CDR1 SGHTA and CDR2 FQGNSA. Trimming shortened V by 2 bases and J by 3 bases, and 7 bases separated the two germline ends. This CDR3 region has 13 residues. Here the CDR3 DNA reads TGTGCCAGCAGCTTAATCAGCAAAGAGACCCAGTACTTC. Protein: CASSLISKETQYF.

The CDR3 reads CASSQGWGYTF. In DNA form, the CDR3 reads TGTGCCAGCAGTCAGGGATGGGGCTACACCTTC. The genes are TRBV7-8 and TRBJ1-2; a possible D gene is TRBD1 (5 bases). V was cut by 6 bases and J by 8 bases, with 10 bases left in between. Germline V lookup: CDR1 SGHVS, CDR2 FQNEAQ. This CDR3 is built from 11 residues.

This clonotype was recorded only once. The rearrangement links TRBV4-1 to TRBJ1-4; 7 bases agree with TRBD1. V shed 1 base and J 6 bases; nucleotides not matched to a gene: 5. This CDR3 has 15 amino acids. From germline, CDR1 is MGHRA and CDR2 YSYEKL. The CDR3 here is CASSQVEGADEKLFF. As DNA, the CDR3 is TGCGCCAGCAGCCAAGTTGAGGGGGCTGATGAAAAACTGTTTTTT.